A single sample gave rise to the 10 T cell receptor beta chains below, sequenced in a study of T cells in Graves' hyperthyroidism and ophthalmopathy. Researchers amplified the TCR beta CDR3 regions from RNA transcripts. HTBI primers were the set used in a first-round RT-PCR of the TCR CDR3. MiXCR, applied by TCRdb to the multiplex PCR reads, yields one record per CDR3 protein. The sample yields about 270,000 distinct CDR3 sequences, roughly 22% seen once. The specimen sequenced was blood. The receptors stem from a man between 25 and 39 years old with Graves' ophthalmopathy.

In its sample, this clonotype was seen once. The V call is TRBV3-1, the J call TRBJ1-4; 8 nucleotides match TRBD1. In germline, CDR1 is LGHDT, CDR2 YNNKEL (reference sequence). V lost 4 bases, J lost 6 bases, and 7 bases stayed unmatched. CDR3 length equals 15 residues. The CDR3 bases are TGTGCCAGCAGCCTAAAGGGGACAGGATATGAAAAACTGTTTTTT. As protein: CASSLKGTGYEKLFF.

This chain connects TRBV5-1 to TRBJ2-2; D is ambiguous. V lost 4 bases, J lost 1 base, and 2 bases lay in between. CDR1 and CDR2 (germline): SGHRS, YFSETQ. The CDR3 consists of 12 residues. CDR3 protein: CASSMNTGELFF. The CDR3 DNA sequence: TGCGCCAGCAGCATGAACACCGGGGAGCTGTTTTTT. The variable domain in full, completed from reference TRBV5-1 and TRBJ2-2, reads KAGVTQTPRYLIKTRGQQVTLSCSPISGHRSVSWYQQTPGQGLQFLFEYFSETQRNKGNFPGRFSGRQFSNSRSEMNVSTLELGDSALYLCASSMNTGELFFGEGSRLTVL.

In its sample, this clonotype was seen many times. The rearrangement uses TRBV20-1 and TRBJ2-7; D uncertain. With 0 bases removed from V and 2 bases from J, the gap between germline ends came to 14 bases. Germline loops: CDR1 DFQATT, CDR2 SNEGSKA (reference sequence). The CDR3 extends over 15 amino acids. In nucleotides, the CDR3 is TGCAGTGCTAGAGATCTTGAAGTTGGTACCTACGAGCAGTACTTC. Protein sequence: CSARDLEVGTYEQYF.

Only one count was recorded for this clonotype. This CDR3 reads CAWTASGLEVKNIQYF. In DNA form, the CDR3 reads TGTGCCTGGACCGCCTCAGGGCTAGAGGTCAAAAACATTCAGTACTTC. This chain connects TRBV30 to TRBJ2-4; TRBD1 might be the D (5 bases). The CDR3 consists of 16 residues. The germline V gene encodes CDR1 GTSNPN and CDR2 SVGIG (reference sequence). Between the trimmed V and J ends, which lost 4 bases and 3 bases, there was a span of 19 bases.

This clonotype has a handful of counts. The rearrangement joins TRBV7-9 to TRBJ2-1; D perhaps matches TRBD2 (6 bases). This CDR3 is built from 17 residues. V lost 5 bases, J lost 8 bases, and 25 bases lay in between. Germline V gene sequence: CDR1 SEHNR, CDR2 FQNEAQ (reference sequence). The CDR3 sequence is CASSHLLGGRRADEQFF. The CDR3 nucleotides are TGTGCCAGCAGCCACTTACTCGGTGGGAGGCGGGCGGATGAGCAGTTCTTC.

This clonotype was detected ten times or more. CDR3 sequence (DNA): TGTGCCAGCAGTTCCGGGATGAAGGATGAGCAGTTCTTC. Translated: CASSSGMKDEQFF. This chain joins TRBV28 and TRBJ2-1, with TRBD2 as a possible D gene (5 bases). Germline V gives CDR1 MDHEN, CDR2 SYDVKM. Trimming pared 4 bases from V and 8 bases from J, leaving 12 bases between. The CDR3 covers 13 residues.

The V call is TRBV27, the J call TRBJ2-2; maybe TRBD1 (6 bases). The CDR3 is 15 residues long. Trimming pared 5 bases from V and 2 bases from J, leaving 12 bases between. CDR1 and CDR2 from the germline V gene are MNHEY and SMNVEV (reference sequence). CDR3 sequence (DNA): TGTGCCAGCAGTGTATTACAGGGTAACACCGGGGAGCTGTTTTTT. Its protein product is CASSVLQGNTGELFF.

The sample holds many counts of this clonotype. The J gene is TRBJ2-3, the V gene TRBV11-2, with 9 positions matching TRBD2. Losses at the gene ends were 8 bases for V and 2 bases for J; bases not matched to a gene: 8. Germline V gives CDR1 SGHAT, CDR2 FQNNGV. This CDR3 has 15 residues. The CDR3 region has the DNA TGTGCCAGCCATCGGGAGCGGGAGGACACAGATACGCAGTATTTT. The encoded protein is CASHREREDTDTQYF.

This clonotype appeared a few times. The gene calls are TRBV7-2 and TRBJ2-2; D possibly corresponds to TRBD2 (6 bases). The CDR3 runs to 16 residues. From germline, CDR1 is SGHTA and CDR2 FQGNSA. Between the trimmed V and J ends, which lost 0 bases and 1 base, there was a span of 9 bases. The CDR3 bases are TGTGCCAGCAGCTTAGCTAGGACTATGAACACCGGGGAGCTGTTTTTT. Translating it yields CASSLARTMNTGELFF.

This clonotype was seen a handful of times. This rearrangement joins TRBV18 to TRBJ2-1, with 10 bases matching TRBD1. Trimming cost V 3 bases and J 10 bases; bases outside gene matches: 12. The CDR3 extends over 16 amino acids. CDR1 is KGHSH, CDR2 LQKENI, per germline. CDR3 coding DNA: TGTGCCAGCTCACCCTCCGGGACAGGGGCCCCGAACGAGCAGTTCTTC. It codes for CASSPSGTGAPNEQFF.